Following are 26 T cell receptor beta chains from one sample sequenced in a study of blood T cell repertoires in COVID-19. Profiling relied on immunoSEQ multiplex PCR, and the TCRdb table lists in-frame clones only, not all of them. Of a few hundred thousand clones in the sample, approximately 84% were seen once. The sequenced material came from PBMCs or T cells enriched from blood (not recorded which). These receptors all stem from a man between 50 and 59 years old who had recovered from COVID-19.

This clone was detected only once. The V gene is TRBV4-1, the J gene TRBJ1-6; D not resolved. V lost 0 bases to trimming and J lost 4 bases, with 10 bases between them. This CDR3 region has 16 residues. The germline CDR1 and CDR2 sequences are MGHRA and YSYEKL. In DNA form, the CDR3 reads TGCGCCAGCAGCCAAGAACGGGCGGGTTATAATTCACCCCTCCACTTT. Amino acid sequence: CASSQERAGYNSPLHF.

V usage is TRBV28 and J usage is TRBJ1-2, with 9 bases that match TRBD1. Trimming at V came to 6 bases and at J to 8 bases, leaving 7 bases not matched to a gene. This CDR3 is 13 amino acids long. Germline V gives CDR1 MDHEN, CDR2 SYDVKM. The CDR3 coding sequence is TGTGCCAGCAGACAACAGGGGGCATGGGGCTACACCTTC. Protein sequence: CASRQQGAWGYTF.

The V and J genes are TRBV6-5 and TRBJ2-5, with 10 bases aligning to TRBD1. This CDR3 comprises 14 residues. V gave up 6 bases and J gave up 4 bases; unmatched junction bases: 5. CDR1 is MNHEY and CDR2 is SVGAGI in the germline V gene. CDR3 nucleotide sequence: TGTGCCAGCAGGATCGACAGGGGGCGAGAGACCCAGTACTTC. Translating gives CASRIDRGRETQYF.

V usage is TRBV29-1 and J usage is TRBJ1-4; 9 bases match TRBD1. The CDR3 loop spans 15 amino acids. V lost 5 bases and J lost 5; bases outside the gene matches: 9. The germline V gene encodes CDR1 SQVTM and CDR2 ANQGSEA. The CDR3 coding sequence is TGCAGCGTTAAAGCGGATACAGGGGGCAATGAAAAACTGTTTTTT. Encoded protein: CSVKADTGGNEKLFF.

V is TRBV7-8 and J is TRBJ2-1; 9 nucleotides align to TRBD1. The germline gives CDR1 SGHVS, CDR2 FQNEAQ. The CDR3 is made up of 17 amino acids. The V segment lost 0 bases and the J segment 6 bases; nucleotides outside the gene matches: 9. The CDR3 sequence: CASSLAKQGAGGNEQFF. DNA for the CDR3: TGTGCCAGCAGCTTAGCCAAACAGGGGGCTGGGGGCAATGAGCAGTTCTTC.

The genes are TRBV5-1 and TRBJ2-5; no clear D gene. The germline V gene encodes CDR1 SGHRS and CDR2 YFSETQ. The CDR3 extends over 12 amino acids. Trimming shortened V by 4 bases and J by 5 bases, and 9 bases separated the two germline ends. The CDR3 reads CASSPERETQYF. As DNA, the CDR3 is TGCGCCAGCAGCCCTGAACGGGAGACCCAGTACTTC. The entire variable domain, with the rest obtained from reference TRBV5-1 and TRBJ2-5, is as follows: KAGVTQTPRYLIKTRGQQVTLSCSPISGHRSVSWYQQTPGQGLQFLFEYFSETQRNKGNFPGRFSGRQFSNSRSEMNVSTLELGDSALYLCASSPERETQYFGPGTRLLVL.

The V and J genes are TRBV18 and TRBJ1-6, with TRBD1 as a possible D gene (5 bases). V lost 6 bases and J 5 bases, leaving 14 bases between the germline ends. CDR1 and CDR2 (germline): KGHSH, LQKENI. This CDR3 comprises 15 residues. CDR3: CASSPGGRDNSPLHF. In DNA form, the CDR3 reads TGTGCCAGCTCCCCCGGGGGGAGAGATAATTCACCCCTCCACTTT.

This chain joins TRBV2 and TRBJ1-1, with a tentative D call TRBD1 (5 bases). V gave up 6 bases and J gave up 3 bases, with 14 bases separating them. From germline, CDR1 is SNHLY and CDR2 FYNNEI. This CDR3 contains 14 residues. The CDR3 nucleotides are TGTGCCAGCAGCGGAATCGACAGATACACTGAAGCTTTCTTT. As protein: CASSGIDRYTEAFF.

This chain links TRBV13 with TRBJ2-2; 9 bases are shared with TRBD2. The CDR3 sequence is 16 residues long. Germline values: CDR1 PRHDT, CDR2 FYEKMQ (reference sequence). After removal of 4 bases from V and 4 bases from J, the junction contained 7 bases not matched to a gene. In DNA, the CDR3 is TGTGCCAGCAGCTCCAGGGGAGCGGGAGGCACCGGGGAGCTGTTTTTT. Amino acids: CASSSRGAGGTGELFF.

This chain connects TRBV6-5 to TRBJ1-1, with a possible D match to TRBD1 (5 bases). Trimming left V 2 bases short and J 4 bases short, with 17 bases between. The CDR3 loop spans 16 amino acids. Per germline, CDR1 MNHEY and CDR2 SVGAGI. The DNA for the CDR3 is TGTGCCAGCAGTTACGAAAGAGTGTCGGGGGTCACTGAAGCTTTCTTT. As protein: CASSYERVSGVTEAFF.

This CDR3 is CASSYSQGEAFF. CDR3 nucleotides: TGTGCCAGCAGTTACTCACAGGGGGAAGCTTTCTTT. The V and J genes are TRBV6-5 and TRBJ1-1, with TRBD1 matching over 7 bases. V trimming: 0 bases; J trimming: 8 bases; junction bases outside the gene matches: 0. The CDR3 has 12 residues. The V gene's germline CDR1 is MNHEY and CDR2 SVGAGI.

For the CDR3, the DNA is TGTGCCTGGAGTGTAACCGGGGGTTACTATGGCTACACCTTC. This sequence encodes CAWSVTGGYYGYTF. The V and J genes are TRBV30 and TRBJ1-2; tentative D call: TRBD1 (5 bases). The CDR3 runs 14 residues. The V gene lost 0 bases and the J gene lost 3 bases, with 11 bases spanning the gap. CDR1 and CDR2 from the germline V gene are GTSNPN and SVGIG (reference sequence).

The chain combines TRBV7-8 with TRBJ1-4; possible D gene TRBD1, 5 bases. The CDR3 has 16 residues. Germline loops: CDR1 SGHVS, CDR2 FQNEAQ. Between the trimmed V and J ends, which lost 1 base and 0 bases, there was a span of 9 bases. CDR3 residues: CASSLGGRATNEKLFF. In DNA, the CDR3 is TGTGCCAGCAGCTTAGGGGGCCGAGCAACTAATGAAAAACTGTTTTTT.

The J gene is TRBJ1-6, the V gene TRBV7-9, with a weak D call TRBD1 (5 bases). CDR3 size: 16 residues. The germline V gene has CDR1 SEHNR and CDR2 FQNEAQ (reference sequence). V lost 3 bases to trimming and J lost 0 bases, with 9 bases between them. CDR3 nucleotides: TGTGCCAGCAGCTTCGGGGGTCCCTCCTATAATTCACCCCTCCACTTT. Translating it yields CASSFGGPSYNSPLHF.

This clone was recorded only once. The chain links TRBV19 to TRBJ1-1; 9 positions agree with TRBD1. The J segment lost 6 bases and the V segment lost 6 bases, leaving 11 bases of the junction unmatched. The CDR3 is made up of 15 amino acids. Germline V gives CDR1 LNHDA, CDR2 SQIVND (reference sequence). CDR3 loop: CASSRQGTGRAEAFF. The CDR3 bases are TGTGCCAGTAGCCGACAAGGGACAGGGAGGGCTGAAGCTTTCTTT.

This clone has just a few counts. The rearrangement links TRBV2 to TRBJ2-3; possible D gene TRBD2, 5 bases. V was trimmed by 2 bases and J by 3 bases, leaving 6 bases between them. CDR3 length equals 13 residues. Germline values: CDR1 SNHLY, CDR2 FYNNEI. CDR3 sequence reads: CASSEWETDTQYF. The CDR3, as DNA: TGTGCCAGCAGTGAATGGGAGACAGATACGCAGTATTTT.

The chain links TRBV10-2 to TRBJ1-4; no definite D call. Per germline, CDR1 WSHSY and CDR2 SAAADI. This CDR3 is 12 amino acids long. Trimming shortened V by 4 bases and J by 7 bases, and 7 bases separated the two germline ends. As DNA, the CDR3 is TGCGCCAGCAGTGTACTACCTGAAAAACTGTTTTTT. Translated, it gives CASSVLPEKLFF.

This chain links TRBV7-3 with TRBJ1-1; tentative D call: TRBD1 (6 bases). The CDR3 is 14 amino acids. Germline CDR1 is SGHTA and CDR2 is FQGTGA. Trimming left V 2 bases short and J 2 bases short, with 9 bases between. The CDR3 protein is CASSLEQGNTEAFF. CDR3 bases: TGTGCCAGCAGCTTAGAACAGGGAAACACTGAAGCTTTCTTT.

The chain recombines TRBV12-3 or TRBV12-4 with TRBJ1-2; TRBD1 is a possible D gene (6 bases). This CDR3 spans 12 amino acids. The V end lost 7 bases, the J end lost 8 bases, and 14 bases lay between the germline ends. CDR3 sequence reads: CASTATGWGYTF. The CDR3 bases are TGTGCCAGCACCGCAACAGGGTGGGGCTACACCTTC.

This clone was observed once. The CDR3 region is CASSRTSGRVGQETQYF. In DNA, the CDR3 is TGCGCCAGCAGCCGGACTAGCGGGAGGGTTGGCCAAGAGACCCAGTACTTC. V usage is TRBV5-1 and J usage is TRBJ2-5; 15 nucleotides line up with TRBD2. Germline V lookup: CDR1 SGHRS, CDR2 YFSETQ. V shed 4 bases, J shed 1 base, and the junction held 5 bases outside the gene matches. The length of the CDR3 is 17 residues.

This chain joins TRBV10-2 and TRBJ1-3; D is unclear. The CDR3 extends over 14 amino acids. V lost 6 bases to trimming and J lost 1 base, with 10 bases between them. From germline, CDR1 is WSHSY and CDR2 SAAADI. The CDR3 sequence: CASRNRESGNTIYF. Here the CDR3 DNA reads TGCGCCAGCAGAAACCGGGAGTCTGGAAACACCATATATTTT.

V usage is TRBV18 and J usage is TRBJ1-1; a possible D gene is TRBD1 (5 bases). V was trimmed by 4 bases and J by 6 bases, leaving 15 bases between them. Germline loops: CDR1 KGHSH, CDR2 LQKENI. The CDR3 is 14 amino acids. CDR3 nucleotide sequence: TGTGCCAGCTCACGGGGCGACGAGGTCGCTGAAGCTTTCTTT. Amino acid sequence: CASSRGDEVAEAFF. The variable domain in full, with the rest retrieved from reference TRBV18 and TRBJ1-1, is NAGVMQNPRHLVRRRGQEARLRCSPMKGHSHVYWYRQLPEEGLKFMVYLQKENIIDESGMPKERFSAEFPKEGPSILRIQQVVRGDSAAYFCASSRGDEVAEAFFGQGTRLTVV.

This clone was observed once. This chain joins TRBV11-2 and TRBJ2-1, with 12 bases matching TRBD2. CDR3 length equals 18 residues. V dropped 5 bases and J dropped 5; count of bases not matched to a gene: 13. CDR1 and CDR2 from the germline V gene are SGHAT and FQNNGV. CDR3 amino acids: CASSAGLAGKRGHNEQFF. CDR3 DNA sequence: TGTGCCAGCAGCGCGGGACTAGCGGGCAAACGGGGGCACAATGAGCAGTTCTTC.

J is TRBJ2-5 and V is TRBV5-6; 16 positions agree with TRBD2. V lost 5 bases and J lost 1; bases outside the gene matches: 5. The germline CDR1 and CDR2 sequences are SGHDT and YYEEEE. CDR3 length equals 17 residues. The CDR3 DNA reads TGTGCCAGCAGGGGACTAGCGGGAGGGCCCTCCCAAGAGACCCAGTACTTC. Amino acids: CASRGLAGGPSQETQYF.

The chain employs TRBV27 and TRBJ2-2; 7 nucleotides match TRBD1. The junction had 11 bases not matched to a gene; V was cut back by 6 bases and J by 1 base. There are 17 residues in the CDR3. Germline CDR1 and CDR2: MNHEY and SMNVEV (reference sequence). CDR3 amino acids: CASSIRRDSRNTGELFF. The CDR3 region has the DNA TGTGCCAGCAGCATCCGCCGGGACAGTCGGAACACCGGGGAGCTGTTTTTT.

The rearrangement links TRBV3-1 (or the pseudogene TRBV3-2) to TRBJ1-2, with 8 bases fitting TRBD1. Germline CDR1 LGHDT, CDR2 YNNKEL (reference sequence). The CDR3 runs to 14 residues. J lost 7 bases, V lost 0 bases, and 4 bases had no gene match. CDR3 nucleotide sequence: TGTGCCAGCAGCCAAGACAGGGGGCGAGCTGGCTACACCTTC. Its protein product is CASSQDRGRAGYTF.